Shown below are 14 T cell receptor beta chains from a single sample sequenced in a study of blood T cell repertoires in COVID-19. The repertoire was sequenced with immunoSEQ multiplex PCR; TCRdb's copy has only in-frame clones and lacks some. The data contain about 240,000 clones, about four fifths of them singletons. Sequencing was done on a sample of peripheral blood. These receptors were taken from a woman over 75 with acute or convalescent COVID-19.

The V gene is TRBV11-2, the J gene TRBJ2-3; a weak D match, TRBD2 (7 bases). The CDR3 length is 15 residues. CDR1 and CDR2 from the germline V gene are SGHAT and FQNNGV. V lost 5 bases and J 4 bases, leaving 16 bases between the germline ends. CDR3 bases: TGTGCCAGCAGCCCTTGGCGGGGGCCAGCAGATACGCAGTATTTT. As protein: CASSPWRGPADTQYF.

This clone has only one observation. The chain is built from TRBV28 and TRBJ2-2; D perhaps matches TRBD2 (7 bases). V lost 8 bases and J lost 0, with 13 bases in between. The CDR3 runs 15 residues. The germline gives CDR1 MDHEN, CDR2 SYDVKM. As DNA, the CDR3 is TGTGCCAGCGGGGGGGGACACGCGAACACCGGGGAGCTGTTTTTT. Its translation: CASGGGHANTGELFF.

Regarding this clone: Other DNA sequences in this sample translate to the same CDR3. The CDR3 DNA follows: TGCGCCAGCAGCTTGGCTGGAGGGGAGACCCAGTACTTC. This codes for CASSLAGGETQYF. V usage is TRBV5-1 and J usage is TRBJ2-5; D is possibly TRBD2 (6 bases). V was shortened by 0 bases and J by 5 bases, with 8 bases between the two germline ends. The CDR3 is 13 residues long. The germline CDR1 and CDR2 sequences are SGHRS and YFSETQ.

This chain connects TRBV6-5 to TRBJ2-2; 8 bases line up with TRBD1. Germline CDR1 is MNHEY and CDR2 is SVGAGI. CDR3 size: 14 residues. J gave up 4 bases and V 5 bases, and 3 bases lay outside the gene matches. The CDR3, as DNA: TGTGCCAGCAGTCAGGGGGCCGTCACCGGGGAGCTGTTTTTT. This codes for CASSQGAVTGELFF.

The chain uses TRBV5-1 and TRBJ2-7; 7 bases align to TRBD2. The junction had 8 bases not matched to a gene; V was cut back by 2 bases and J by 0 bases. This CDR3 has 16 amino acids. The germline V gene has CDR1 SGHRS and CDR2 YFSETQ. The CDR3 coding sequence is TGCGCCAGCAGCTTAGCGGGGTCCCAACTCTCCTACGAGCAGTACTTC. This sequence encodes CASSLAGSQLSYEQYF.

This chain connects TRBV4-1 to TRBJ1-1; 9 nucleotides agree with TRBD1. V shed 2 bases and J 7 bases; nucleotides not matched to a gene: 5. Looked up from germline, CDR1 is MGHRA and CDR2 is YSYEKL. The CDR3 consists of 14 residues. The CDR3 spells CASSQLPGQGEAFF. CDR3 DNA: TGCGCCAGCAGCCAACTCCCGGGACAGGGTGAAGCTTTCTTT.

V gene TRBV14 combines with J gene TRBJ1-1, with D uncertain. Trimming pared 1 base from V and 5 bases from J, leaving 8 bases between. Germline loops: CDR1 SGHDN, CDR2 FVKESK. This CDR3 region has 13 residues. DNA for the CDR3: TGTGCCAGCAGCCAAGGGCGGCGAACTGAAGCTTTCTTT. It specifies CASSQGRRTEAFF.

The CDR3 sequence is CASSTRELTGYTF. The CDR3, as DNA: TGTGCCAGTAGTACTCGGGAACTTACTGGCTACACCTTC. The V and J genes are TRBV19 and TRBJ1-2; D is ambiguous. CDR1 is LNHDA and CDR2 is SQIVND in the germline V gene (reference sequence). V lost 4 bases and J lost 7, with 13 bases in between. The CDR3 length is 13 residues.

This clone was counted between two and nine times. The chain links TRBV2 to TRBJ2-1; a weak D match, TRBD2 (6 bases). Trimming took 1 base from V and 2 from J, leaving 18 bases between them. Germline V gene sequence: CDR1 SNHLY, CDR2 FYNNEI. CDR3 length: 18 amino acids. CDR3 DNA: TGTGCCAGCAGTGAAGGTCCCCTGACTAGTGTGGCCTACAATGAGCAGTTCTTC. This encodes CASSEGPLTSVAYNEQFF.

The chain employs TRBV19 and TRBJ1-5, with D maybe TRBD1 (5 bases). Germline V CDR1 and CDR2: LNHDA, SQIVND (reference sequence). This CDR3 has 16 residues. Trimming took 8 bases from V and 4 from J, leaving 21 bases between them. The CDR3 protein is CASHRGGSPLNQPQHF. The CDR3 DNA follows: TGTGCCAGTCACCGGGGGGGGAGCCCCCTAAATCAGCCCCAGCATTTT.

J is TRBJ2-3 and V is TRBV29-1; 9 bases are shared with TRBD1. J lost 3 bases, V lost 6 bases, and 4 bases had no gene match. Germline V gene lookup returns CDR1 SQVTM and CDR2 ANQGSEA. This CDR3 region has 13 residues. The CDR3 reads CSVDGQGTDTQYF. The CDR3 DNA follows: TGCAGCGTCGACGGACAGGGGACAGATACGCAGTATTTT.

The rearrangement links TRBV6-5 to TRBJ2-7; a possible D gene is TRBD1 (6 bases). The V end was cut by 6 bases, the J end by 5 bases, with 14 bases between. Germline lookup yields CDR1 MNHEY and CDR2 SVGAGI. This CDR3 contains 13 residues. CDR3 in DNA: TGTGCCAGCAGACCACAGGGATCTAACGAGCAGTACTTC. Amino acid sequence: CASRPQGSNEQYF.

The chain joins TRBV19 to TRBJ1-1; D gene unclear. The CDR3 is 14 residues long. V was clipped by 4 bases and J by 1 base, with 10 bases between them. CDR1 is LNHDA, CDR2 SQIVND, per germline (reference sequence). CDR3 in amino acids: CASSTGRGNTEAFF. The CDR3 nucleotides read TGTGCCAGTAGTACCGGACGGGGGAACACTGAAGCTTTCTTT.

The V call is TRBV6-1, the J call TRBJ1-5; 11 bases map to TRBD1. The CDR3 runs to 17 residues. The ends lost 1 base at V and 6 bases at J; junction bases unmatched: 8. From germline, CDR1 is MNHNS and CDR2 SASEGT. The CDR3 reads CASSEGSFGTGGQPQHF. The CDR3 DNA sequence: TGTGCCAGCAGTGAAGGGAGCTTCGGGACAGGGGGTCAGCCCCAGCATTTT.